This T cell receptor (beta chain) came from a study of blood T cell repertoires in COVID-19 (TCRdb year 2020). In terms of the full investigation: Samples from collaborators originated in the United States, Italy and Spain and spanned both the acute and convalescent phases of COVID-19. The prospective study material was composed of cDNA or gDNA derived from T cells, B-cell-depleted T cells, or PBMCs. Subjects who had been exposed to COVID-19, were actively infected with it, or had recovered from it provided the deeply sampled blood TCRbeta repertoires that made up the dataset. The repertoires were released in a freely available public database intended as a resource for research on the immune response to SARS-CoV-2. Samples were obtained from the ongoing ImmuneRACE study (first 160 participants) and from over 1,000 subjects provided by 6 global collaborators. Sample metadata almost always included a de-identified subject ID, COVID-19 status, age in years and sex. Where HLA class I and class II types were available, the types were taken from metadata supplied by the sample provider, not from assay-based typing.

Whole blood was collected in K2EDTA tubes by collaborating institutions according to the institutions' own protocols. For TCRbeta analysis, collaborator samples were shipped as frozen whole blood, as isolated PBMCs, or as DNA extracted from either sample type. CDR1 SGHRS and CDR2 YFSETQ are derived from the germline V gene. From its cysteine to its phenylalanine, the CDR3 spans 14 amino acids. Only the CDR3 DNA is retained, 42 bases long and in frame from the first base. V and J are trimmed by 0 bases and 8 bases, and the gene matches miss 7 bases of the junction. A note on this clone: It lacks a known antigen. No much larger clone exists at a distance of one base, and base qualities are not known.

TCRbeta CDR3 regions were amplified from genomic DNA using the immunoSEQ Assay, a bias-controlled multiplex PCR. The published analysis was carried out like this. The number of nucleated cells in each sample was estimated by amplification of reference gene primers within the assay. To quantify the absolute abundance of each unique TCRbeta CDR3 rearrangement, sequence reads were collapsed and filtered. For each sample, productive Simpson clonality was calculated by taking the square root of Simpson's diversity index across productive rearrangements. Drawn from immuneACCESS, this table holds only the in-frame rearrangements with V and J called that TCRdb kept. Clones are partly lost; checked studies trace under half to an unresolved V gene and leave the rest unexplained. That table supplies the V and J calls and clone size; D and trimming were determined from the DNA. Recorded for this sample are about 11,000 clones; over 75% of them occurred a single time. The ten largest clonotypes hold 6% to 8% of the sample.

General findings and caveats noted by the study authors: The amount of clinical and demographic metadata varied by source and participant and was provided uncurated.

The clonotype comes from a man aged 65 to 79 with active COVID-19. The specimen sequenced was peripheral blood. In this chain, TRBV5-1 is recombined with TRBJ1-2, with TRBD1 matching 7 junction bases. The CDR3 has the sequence CASSLETGMKGYTF. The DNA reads TGCGCCAGCAGCTTGGAGACAGGGATGAAAGGCTACACCTTC.